Here is one T cell receptor beta chain with its context. Profiled with immunoSEQ multiplex PCR; TCRdb holds only in-frame clones, not every one. The sample yields about 150,000 clones, about 88% seen once. The data belong to a study of T cell responses to AZD1222 COVID-19 vaccine. Sequenced material: peripheral blood, taken on day 0 of AZD1222 vaccination. The clonotype originates from an adult in good health.

For the CDR3, the DNA is TGTGCCTGGAGTTTTCGGGCAGGTACTATGGAAGGCTACACCTTC. This gives the protein CAWSFRAGTMEGYTF. The V gene is TRBV30, the J gene TRBJ1-2; no reliable D call. CDR3 length: 15 amino acids. Looked up from germline, CDR1 is GTSNPN and CDR2 is SVGIG (reference sequence). Trimming pared 2 bases from V and 8 bases from J, leaving 21 bases between.